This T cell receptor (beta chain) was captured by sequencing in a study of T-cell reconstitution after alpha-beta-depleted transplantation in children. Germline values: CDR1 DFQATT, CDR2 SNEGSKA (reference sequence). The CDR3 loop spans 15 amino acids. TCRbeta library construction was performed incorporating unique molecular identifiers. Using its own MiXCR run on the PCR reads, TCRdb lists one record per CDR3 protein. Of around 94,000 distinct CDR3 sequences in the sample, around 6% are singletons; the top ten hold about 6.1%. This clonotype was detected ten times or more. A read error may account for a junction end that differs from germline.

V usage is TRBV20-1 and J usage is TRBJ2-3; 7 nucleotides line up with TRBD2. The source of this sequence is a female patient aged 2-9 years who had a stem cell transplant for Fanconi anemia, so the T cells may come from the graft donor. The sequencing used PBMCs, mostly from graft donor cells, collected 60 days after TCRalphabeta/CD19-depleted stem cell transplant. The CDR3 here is CSASWASGFTDTQSF. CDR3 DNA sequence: TGCAGTGCTAGTTGGGCTAGCGGTTTCACAGATACGCAGTCTTTT.